This is a list of T cell receptor beta chains from one sample in a study of control samples from healthy donors and cancer patients. The method was immunoSEQ multiplex PCR; TCRdb's version includes in-frame clones alone and lacks a portion of them. The sample lists around 84,000 clones, 65% to 90% occurring once. The material sequenced was PBMCs. The receptors here all came from a man aged 55-75 years with head and neck cancer. CDR3s include the opening cysteine and the closing phenylalanine or tryptophan.

J	V	CDR3
TRBJ2-3	TRBV5-1	CASSRDSASTDTQYF
TRBJ2-7	TRBV7-9	CASSRDSAEQYF
TRBJ2-7	TRBV15	CATSRDGYEQYF
TRBJ2-1	TRBV19	CASSISGYTYNEQFF
TRBJ2-3	TRBV7-9	CASSPPSTDTQYF
TRBJ2-1	TRBV7-7	CASSRQGGNEQFF
TRBJ2-2	TRBV11-2	CASSRPRHPGELFF
TRBJ2-1	TRBV9	CASSAGTSGSSYNEQFF
TRBJ2-1	TRBV5-1	CASSFEGAGPYNEQFF
TRBJ1-1	TRBV7-6	CASREGMNTEAFF
TRBJ1-2	TRBV10-3	CAISESIGSGYTF
TRBJ2-5	TRBV6-2/TRBV6-3	CASSRPRRLDQETQYF
TRBJ1-2	TRBV27	CASSPRALRYGYTF
TRBJ1-2	TRBV5-1	CASSLLSDGGNGYTF
TRBJ1-1	TRBV3-1/TRBV3-2	CASSQATGIEAFF
TRBJ2-6	TRBV3-1/TRBV3-2	CASSQEPPGLRSGANVLTF
TRBJ2-5	TRBV10-1	CASSENRAAHSGTQYF
TRBJ2-7	TRBV11-2	CASSLVKARYYEQYF
TRBJ2-3	TRBV5-1	CASARADTSTDTQYF
TRBJ2-7	TRBV3-1/TRBV3-2	CASSATRTYSYEQYF
TRBJ2-2	TRBV10-3	CAIGAPAVSTGELFF
TRBJ1-1	TRBV5-1	CASSLARGRNTEAFF
TRBJ2-7	TRBV28	CASSSTGENSYEQYF
TRBJ2-2	TRBV19	CASSGMGLQTGELFF
TRBJ1-5	TRBV27	CASSSTGNQPQHF
TRBJ1-5	TRBV6-1	CASSDMRPNQPQHF